These 22 T cell receptor beta chains were sequenced from one sample in a study of PD-1 blockade in classical Hodgkin lymphoma (TCRdb year 2020). The library was prepared using the immunoSEQ multiplex PCR assay. TCRdb stores this immuneACCESS table with in-frame sequences only. Part of the clones is absent; in the studies checked, under half of the shortfall reflects unresolved V genes, and no reason is known for the rest. A total of some 52,000 clones appear in this sample, around nine tenths of them only once. The top ten clones comprise roughly 7.1% of the sample. The meaning of the sample's time point label: cycle 4 day 1 (C4D1), after 6 weeks of nivolumab. Relapse after autologous stem cell transplantation had occurred in all trial patients, and cohorts A, B and C were distinguished by prior brentuximab vedotin exposure. Sequencing used peripheral blood mononuclear cells (PBMCs), obtained before the fourth cycle of nivolumab. Receptor source: a human donor with classical Hodgkin lymphoma.

The chain recombines TRBV10-3 with TRBJ1-3, with 7 bases fitting TRBD1. Germline CDR1 ENHRY, CDR2 SYGVKD. The CDR3 runs to 12 residues. Trimming took 10 bases from V and 2 from J; bases not matched to a gene: 2. In DNA form, the CDR3 reads TGTGCCACGCAGGGGGCTGGAAACACCATATATTTT. Amino acid sequence: CATQGAGNTIYF.

This clone was seen only a few times. The chain carries TRBV11-2 and TRBJ2-7; D not resolved. The V gene's germline CDR1 is SGHAT and CDR2 FQNNGV. This CDR3 contains 14 residues. V was clipped by 5 bases and J by 5 bases, with 16 bases between them. The CDR3 bases are TGTGCCAGCAGCGTCCAGCCCCCTTCCCACGAGCAGTACTTC. Encoded protein: CASSVQPPSHEQYF.

This clone occurred once. This sample also contains other DNA sequences that code for the same CDR3. The chain couples TRBV7-2 to TRBJ2-5; possibly TRBD2 for D (7 bases). V was clipped by 1 base and J by 2 bases, with 11 bases between them. The CDR3 is made up of 15 amino acids. Germline V gene lookup returns CDR1 SGHTA and CDR2 FQGNSA. DNA of the CDR3: TGTGCCAGCAGCTTAGGCGGGGGCCCGCAAGAGACCCAGTACTTC. Amino acids: CASSLGGGPQETQYF.

The CDR3 region has the DNA TGTGCCAGTAGTTCTTCAGGGGGCATATACGAGCAGTACTTC. Translating it yields CASSSSGGIYEQYF. The gene calls are TRBV19 and TRBJ2-7; 8 nucleotides align to TRBD1. V lost 5 bases, J lost 4 bases, and 7 bases stayed unmatched. From germline, CDR1 is LNHDA and CDR2 SQIVND (reference sequence). The length of the CDR3 is 14 residues.

The chain joins TRBV7-9 to TRBJ2-7, with TRBD1 identical over 9 bases. Germline V lookup: CDR1 SEHNR, CDR2 FQNEAQ (reference sequence). The CDR3 length is 15 residues. Trimming took 5 bases from V and 0 from J; bases not matched to a gene: 5. The CDR3 protein is CASSPGQGGSYEQYF. The CDR3 nucleotides are TGTGCCAGCAGCCCGGGACAGGGTGGCTCCTACGAGCAGTACTTC.

This chain joins TRBV29-1 and TRBJ1-1, with D unclear. CDR1 is SQVTM, CDR2 ANQGSEA, per germline. V was pared by 4 bases and J by 5 bases, with 11 bases between. This CDR3 spans 12 amino acids. The CDR3 is CSVVFWATEAFF. CDR3 sequence (DNA): TGCAGCGTTGTCTTCTGGGCTACTGAAGCTTTCTTT.

The chain's CDR3 is CASSTTLSGRVNEQFF. The DNA of the CDR3 is TGTGCCAGTAGTACGACCCTGAGCGGGAGGGTGAATGAGCAGTTCTTC. The V and J genes are TRBV19 and TRBJ2-1, with 10 positions matching TRBD2. The CDR3 consists of 16 residues. Germline V CDR1 and CDR2: LNHDA, SQIVND (reference sequence). V trimming: 4 bases; J trimming: 7 bases; junction bases outside the gene matches: 10.

The chain joins TRBV4-1 to TRBJ2-3, with a tentative D call TRBD2 (5 bases). Trimming pared 0 bases from V and 8 bases from J, leaving 15 bases between. This CDR3 contains 15 residues. Looked up from germline, CDR1 is MGHRA and CDR2 is YSYEKL. The CDR3 DNA is TGCGCCAGCAGCCAAGATGCCCCCGTTGGGAGTACGCAGTATTTT. Residues: CASSQDAPVGSTQYF.

This clone was found once. The rearrangement uses TRBV2 and TRBJ1-1, with no clear D. V was pared by 6 bases and J by 4 bases, with 12 bases between. The CDR3 consists of 13 residues. The germline CDR1 and CDR2 sequences are SNHLY and FYNNEI. The CDR3 loop reads CASRNLGSTEAFF. The CDR3 DNA is TGTGCCAGCAGGAACCTTGGGTCCACTGAAGCTTTCTTT. The full variable domain, its missing parts supplied by reference TRBV2 and TRBJ1-1, is EPEVTQTPSHQVTQMGQEVILRCVPISNHLYFYWYRQILGQKVEFLVSFYNNEISEKSEIFDDQFSVERPDGSNFTLKIRSTKLEDSAMYFCASRNLGSTEAFFGQGTRLTVV.

V is TRBV19 and J is TRBJ1-2; the D gene is possibly TRBD1 (6 bases). V lost 6 bases to trimming and J lost 3 bases, with 14 bases between them. Germline assignment: CDR1 LNHDA and CDR2 SQIVND (reference sequence). The CDR3 is made up of 14 amino acids. In nucleotides, the CDR3 is TGTGCCAGTAGCGGATACGCAGGGGACTATGGCTACACCTTC. Translating gives CASSGYAGDYGYTF.

The V and J genes are TRBV7-6 and TRBJ2-1; 11 bases are a match to TRBD1. There are 15 residues in the CDR3. Germline CDR1 is SGHVS and CDR2 is FNYEAQ. With V trimmed by 3 bases and J by 7 bases, 5 bases remained unmatched. The CDR3 bases are TGTGCCAGCAGCTTTGGACAGGGGGCAACGAATGAGCAGTTCTTC. It encodes CASSFGQGATNEQFF.

The rearrangement links TRBV19 to TRBJ2-2, with a weak D call TRBD2 (6 bases). This CDR3 contains 14 residues. The germline V gene encodes CDR1 LNHDA and CDR2 SQIVND (reference sequence). V lost 6 bases and J lost 7, with 15 bases in between. CDR3 sequence: CASRGVREVGELFF. The CDR3, as DNA: TGTGCCAGTAGGGGGGTTAGGGAGGTCGGGGAGCTGTTTTTT. Full variable domain (remainder filled in from reference TRBV19 and TRBJ2-2): DGGITQSPKYLFRKEGQNVTLSCEQNLNHDAMYWYRQDPGQGLRLIYYSQIVNDFQKGDIAEGYSVSREKKESFPLTVTSAQKNPTAFYLCASRGVREVGELFFGEGSRLTVL.

This chain joins TRBV13 and TRBJ1-2; TRBD1 might be the D (6 bases). V dropped 0 bases and J dropped 8 bases, with 10 bases sitting between them. CDR1 PRHDT and CDR2 FYEKMQ come from the germline V gene (reference sequence). This CDR3 has 13 residues. The CDR3 loop is CASSLGRGGGYTF. The CDR3 nucleotides are TGTGCCAGCAGCTTAGGCAGGGGTGGCGGCTACACCTTC.

Here the CDR3 DNA reads TGTGCCAGCAGTGCGGGTCAGGGGTCTGGGGCCAACGTCCTGACTTTC. This translates into CASSAGQGSGANVLTF. The chain uses TRBV6-1 and TRBJ2-6; TRBD1 is a possible D gene (6 bases). The CDR3 loop spans 16 amino acids. V lost 4 bases and J lost 1, with 11 bases in between. CDR1 MNHNS and CDR2 SASEGT come from the germline V gene.

V and J are TRBV19 and TRBJ1-6; 9 bases are shared with TRBD1. The trim removed 7 bases at V and 8 bases at J, leaving 9 bases unmatched. Germline V gives CDR1 LNHDA, CDR2 SQIVND (reference sequence). The CDR3 extends over 15 amino acids. The CDR3 reads CASKDRGGFYSPLHF. The CDR3 coding sequence is TGTGCCAGTAAGGACAGGGGAGGTTTTTATTCACCCCTCCACTTT. The full variable domain, with the rest looked up from reference TRBV19 and TRBJ1-6, is DGGITQSPKYLFRKEGQNVTLSCEQNLNHDAMYWYRQDPGQGLRLIYYSQIVNDFQKGDIAEGYSVSREKKESFPLTVTSAQKNPTAFYLCASKDRGGFYSPLHFGNGTRLTVT.

The gene calls are TRBV9 and TRBJ1-2; possibly TRBD1 for D (6 bases). CDR3 length equals 14 residues. The germline V gene has CDR1 SGDLS and CDR2 YYNGEE. Trimming cost V 4 bases and J 3 bases, with 13 bases left between them. CDR3 coding DNA: TGTGCCAGCAGCAATACGACAGGTTACTATGGCTACACCTTC. This gives the protein CASSNTTGYYGYTF.

The sample holds a few counts of this clone. This chain connects TRBV6-5 to TRBJ2-7; 7 bases align to TRBD1. CDR1 and CDR2 from the germline V gene are MNHEY and SVGAGI. The V and J ends lost 3 bases and 3 bases, in that order; junction bases with no gene match: 5. The CDR3 runs 14 residues. CDR3 bases: TGTGCCAGCAGTTATCAAGGGGGCCTCTACGAGCAGTACTTC. Translating it yields CASSYQGGLYEQYF.

The chain recombines TRBV19 with TRBJ2-1; 7 nucleotides match TRBD2. Germline CDR1 reads LNHDA; CDR2 reads SQIVND (reference sequence). The CDR3 is 17 amino acids. The ends lost 1 base at V and 0 bases at J; junction bases unmatched: 6. This CDR3 reads CASSIAPGGSSYNEQFF. The CDR3 coding sequence is TGTGCCAGTAGTATAGCCCCGGGCGGGAGCTCCTACAATGAGCAGTTCTTC.

The genes are TRBV29-1 and TRBJ2-7; 7 nucleotides line up with TRBD1. CDR3 length equals 14 residues. The ends lost 0 bases at V and 6 bases at J; junction bases unmatched: 8. Germline loops: CDR1 SQVTM, CDR2 ANQGSEA. The CDR3 is CSVEEGGLGGEQYF. The CDR3 DNA sequence: TGCAGCGTTGAAGAAGGGGGCTTGGGCGGCGAGCAGTACTTC.

This chain links TRBV6-5 with TRBJ2-7; either TRBD1 or TRBD2 may fit D (6 bases each). The ends were cut back, 7 bases at V and 3 bases at J, with 16 bases in the middle. This CDR3 comprises 14 residues. Germline assignment: CDR1 MNHEY and CDR2 SVGAGI. In DNA, the CDR3 is TGTGCCAGCACCCGAGGGGGGACCCACTACGAGCAGTACTTC. Amino acids: CASTRGGTHYEQYF.

The genes are TRBV11-2 and TRBJ2-5, with a tentative D call TRBD2 (7 bases). The CDR3 totals 14 residues. V lost 3 bases to trimming and J lost 4 bases, with 12 bases between them. Per the germline V gene, CDR1 is SGHAT and CDR2 is FQNNGV. CDR3: CASSFGGPPETQYF. CDR3 bases: TGTGCCAGCAGCTTCGGGGGGCCCCCAGAGACCCAGTACTTC.

The CDR3 sequence: CASKVGREGRYEQYF. DNA of the CDR3: TGTGCCAGCAAAGTTGGGCGGGAGGGCCGCTACGAGCAGTACTTC. J is TRBJ2-7 and V is TRBV5-4, with 9 bases that match TRBD2. This CDR3 spans 15 amino acids. The V gene end was trimmed by 6 bases and the J gene end by 3 bases; junction bases not matched to a gene: 10. Germline values: CDR1 SGHNT, CDR2 YYREEE (reference sequence).